The 9 T cell receptor beta chains in this list originate from one sample, sequenced in a study of vaccination and CD4 T cells after COVID-19. As for treatment: roughly 10-day PBMC culture with coronavirus spike peptide pools or control peptides (ViraFEST assay). The unexposed donor provided CD4+ T cells, which were taken before the COVID-19 pandemic (2011-2018). Sequence data for DNA of cultured CD4+ T cells were generated by the Oncomine TCR Beta short-read assay. The genomic DNA was obtained from cultured CD4+ T cells by extraction with the QIAamp micro DNA kit. Each CDR3 protein gets one entry after TCRdb re-called the PCR reads with MiXCR. This sample has around 9,100 distinct CDR3 sequences, with over 30% found just once. Their antigen targets remain unknown. Sequenced input: CD4+ T cells from blood, cultured in vitro. These receptors originate from a human donor in good health.

Points on this clonotype: Its ends do not fully match the called genes, so a read error is possible. This chain joins TRBV10-3 and TRBJ1-5; no clear D gene. CDR3 length: 17 amino acids. Per the germline V gene, CDR1 is ENHRY and CDR2 is SYGVKD. The CDR3 reads CAISEWAADYSDQPQHF. The CDR3 bases are TGTGCCATCAGTGAATGGGCAGCCGACTATAGCGATCAGCCCCAGCATTTT.

This clonotype was detected only a few times. The chain employs TRBV20-1 and TRBJ2-7; 11 positions agree with TRBD2. V was pared by 5 bases and J by 7 bases, with 13 bases of the junction left unmatched. This CDR3 spans 15 amino acids. Germline assignment: CDR1 DFQATT and CDR2 SNEGSKA (reference sequence). The CDR3 DNA sequence: TGCAGTGCTGCCTCCGGGACTAGCGGTTCCAGAGAGCAGTACTTC. Translation: CSAASGTSGSREQYF.

A word on this clonotype: The germline gene is not matched at one end of the junction; a read error may be the cause. J is TRBJ2-3 and V is TRBV7-7, with 12 bases aligning to TRBD1. The CDR3 is 16 residues long. Germline assignment: CDR1 SSHAT and CDR2 FNYEAQ (reference sequence). The CDR3 sequence: CASSPPGQGAPDTQYF. The CDR3 nucleotides are TGTGCTAGCAGCCCACCGGGACAGGGGGCACCAGATACGCAGTATTTT.

This chain uses TRBV5-1 with TRBJ2-1; 11 bases align to TRBD1. Looked up from germline, CDR1 is SGHRS and CDR2 is YFSETQ. The CDR3 has 14 residues. The V gene end was trimmed by 4 bases and the J gene end by 6 bases; junction bases not matched to a gene: 3. The CDR3: CASSPGTGGNEQFF. The DNA of the CDR3 is TGCGCCAGCAGCCCCGGGACAGGGGGCAATGAGCAGTTCTTC.

V gene TRBV6-1 combines with J gene TRBJ1-3; D unresolved. The germline gives CDR1 MNHNS, CDR2 SASEGT. This CDR3 is 13 amino acids long. V was clipped by 11 bases and J by 0 bases, with 11 bases between them. The CDR3 is CAARGSSGNTIYF. In DNA form, the CDR3 reads TGTGCCGCCCGCGGAAGCTCTGGAAACACCATATATTTT.

This chain joins TRBV5-1 and TRBJ2-7; 11 positions match TRBD2. Per the germline V gene, CDR1 is SGHRS and CDR2 is YFSETQ. The CDR3 runs 18 residues. Trimming at V came to 0 bases and at J to 2 bases, leaving 10 bases not matched to a gene. The CDR3 here is CASSLGLAGLMRPYEQYF. The CDR3 nucleotides are TGCGCCAGCAGCTTGGGACTAGCGGGGCTTATGCGACCCTACGAGCAGTACTTC.

The chain recombines TRBV19 with TRBJ2-2; TRBD2 agrees at 11 bases. From germline, CDR1 is LNHDA and CDR2 SQIVND (reference sequence). The CDR3 consists of 16 residues. Germline trimming cut 5 bases from V and 5 bases from J; bases unmatched to any gene: 7. The CDR3 DNA follows: TGTGCCAGTAGTTACCTAGCGGGAGGCGTTACCGGGGAGCTGTTTTTT. This gives the protein CASSYLAGGVTGELFF.

This clonotype was seen more than once but under ten times. The chain joins TRBV6-1 to TRBJ2-1; TRBD2 is a possible D gene (6 bases). Germline V gene data show CDR1 as MNHNS and CDR2 as SASEGT. The length of the CDR3 is 13 residues. With 5 bases removed from V and 8 bases from J, the gap between germline ends came to 13 bases. The CDR3 spells CASSRDSQYEQFF. In DNA, the CDR3 is TGTGCCAGCAGTCGGGACTCTCAATATGAGCAGTTCTTC.

The chain uses TRBV12-3 or TRBV12-4 and TRBJ1-1; the D is unclear. The CDR3 consists of 13 residues. V lost 6 bases and J 1 base, leaving 9 bases between the germline ends. The CDR3 region is CASRPYRNTEAFF. The DNA for the CDR3 is TGTGCCAGCAGACCCTACAGGAACACTGAAGCTTTCTTT.